This paragraph reports one T cell receptor (beta chain). In the study's own analysis: Nucleated cell counts were estimated from reference gene primer amplification. Profiled with immunoSEQ multiplex PCR; TCRdb holds only in-frame clones, not every one. V, J and clone size were drawn from that table, and D and trimming were deduced from the DNA. The sample comprises 250,000 to 300,000 clones, around nine tenths of which are singletons, and 0.99% rests with the top ten. The data derive from a study of blood T cell repertoires in COVID-19. About the study: COVID-19 samples from acute and convalescent phases originated in the United States, Italy and Spain. T cells, B-cell-depleted T cells, or PBMCs supplied cDNA or gDNA.

CDR1 is LGHDT and CDR2 is YNNKEL in the germline V gene (reference sequence). V lost 3 bases, J lost 3 bases, and 9 bases lay in between. The CDR3 totals 14 residues. The sequence came from a woman in her forties who had recovered from COVID-19. The chain recombines TRBV3-1 (or the pseudogene TRBV3-2) with TRBJ1-5; weak D call: TRBD1 (5 bases). Sample: peripheral blood. CDR3 sequence reads: CASSQTAINQPQHF. DNA for the CDR3: TGTGCCAGCAGCCAGACAGCGATCAATCAGCCCCAGCATTTT.